Reported below is one T cell receptor (beta chain). What antigen it recognizes has not been identified. No base quality information exists; no much larger clone differs at one position. V and J lose 5 bases and 8 bases, and a span of 7 bases separates them. The CDR3 spans 11 residues, from the cysteine through the phenylalanine. The DNA shown is the 33-base CDR3, in frame from base 1. The data stem from a study of response to subunit inactivated influenza vaccine (dated by TCRdb to 2017 to 2018). Some background on the complete study: Deep quantitative profiling of the T cell receptor repertoire was used in the study to follow responses to a trivalent subunit inactivated influenza vaccine. Study-level results and caveats: The authors proposed that each seasonal influenza vaccination may bring in only a limited number of new T cells.

Library construction relied on RT-PCR. Instrument on record: Illumina HiSeq 2500. Clones were called with MiXCR by TCRdb after fastp trimmed the public reads at Q25, and only in-frame beta chains were retained. One record per CDR3 amino acid sequence lists the most common genes and DNA. Across this sample there are 750,000 to 850,000 distinct CDR3 sequences, with approximately 17% seen only once. About a tenth of the sample belongs to the ten largest clones. The rearranged chain carries TRBV12-3 or TRBV12-4 and TRBJ2-1; a confident D gene designation cannot be given. This TCR came from a man between 45 and 60 years old who received an inactivated influenza vaccine. Donor details come from another sample of the same person, matched by shared clones. Sequenced here: PBMCs from blood, sampled roughly 5 days after vaccination. This receptor carries the CDR3 CASSGMDEQFF. The DNA sequence is TGTGCCAGCAGTGGGATGGATGAGCAGTTCTTC.